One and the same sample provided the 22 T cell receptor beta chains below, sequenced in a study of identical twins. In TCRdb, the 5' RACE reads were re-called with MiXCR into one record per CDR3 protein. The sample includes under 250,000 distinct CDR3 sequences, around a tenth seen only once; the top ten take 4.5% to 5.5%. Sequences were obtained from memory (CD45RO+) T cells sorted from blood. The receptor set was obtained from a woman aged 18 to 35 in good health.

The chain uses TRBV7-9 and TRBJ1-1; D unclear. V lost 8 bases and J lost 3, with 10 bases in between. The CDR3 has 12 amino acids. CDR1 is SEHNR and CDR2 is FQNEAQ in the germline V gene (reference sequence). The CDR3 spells CASLSGDTEAFF. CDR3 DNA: TGTGCCAGCTTGTCCGGCGACACTGAAGCTTTCTTT.

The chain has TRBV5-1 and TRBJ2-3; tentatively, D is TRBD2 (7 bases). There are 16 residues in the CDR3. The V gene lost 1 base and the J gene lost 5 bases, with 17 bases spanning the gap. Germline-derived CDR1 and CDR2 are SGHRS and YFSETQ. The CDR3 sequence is CASSLQRRGPGDTQYF. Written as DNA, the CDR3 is TGCGCCAGCAGCTTGCAAAGGCGGGGGCCGGGAGATACGCAGTATTTT.

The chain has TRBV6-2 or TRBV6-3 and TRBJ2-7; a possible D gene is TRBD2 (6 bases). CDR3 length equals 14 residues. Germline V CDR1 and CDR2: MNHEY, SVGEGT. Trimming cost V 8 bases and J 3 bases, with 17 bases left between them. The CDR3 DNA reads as TGTGCCAGCCTTGCTGGGGGGAGCCTCTACGAGCAGTACTTC. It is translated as CASLAGGSLYEQYF.

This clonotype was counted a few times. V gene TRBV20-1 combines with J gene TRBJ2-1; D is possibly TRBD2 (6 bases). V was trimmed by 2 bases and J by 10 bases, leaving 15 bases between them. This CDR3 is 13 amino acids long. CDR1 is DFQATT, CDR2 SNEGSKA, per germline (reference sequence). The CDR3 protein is CSARLAGYGEQFF. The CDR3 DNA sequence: TGCAGTGCTAGACTCGCGGGGTATGGGGAGCAGTTCTTC.

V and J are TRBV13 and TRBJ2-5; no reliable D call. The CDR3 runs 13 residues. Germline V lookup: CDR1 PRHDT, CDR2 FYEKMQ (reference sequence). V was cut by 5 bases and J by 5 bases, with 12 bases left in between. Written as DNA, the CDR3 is TGTGCCAGCAGCACTCCGACGGCGGAGACCCAGTACTTC. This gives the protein CASSTPTAETQYF.

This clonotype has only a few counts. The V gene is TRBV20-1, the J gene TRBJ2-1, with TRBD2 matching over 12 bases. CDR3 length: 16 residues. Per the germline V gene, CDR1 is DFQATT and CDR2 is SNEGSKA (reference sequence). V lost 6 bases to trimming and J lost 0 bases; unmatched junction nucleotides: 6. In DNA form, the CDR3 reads TGCAGTGCCAACCTAGCGGGGGGGAGCTCCTACAATGAGCAGTTCTTC. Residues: CSANLAGGSSYNEQFF.

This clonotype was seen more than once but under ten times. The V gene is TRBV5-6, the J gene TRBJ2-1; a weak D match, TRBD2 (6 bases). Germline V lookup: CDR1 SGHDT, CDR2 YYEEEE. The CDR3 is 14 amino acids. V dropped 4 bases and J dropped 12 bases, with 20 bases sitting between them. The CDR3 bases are TGTGCCAGCAGCCCCGGGGGAGCGGGCTACAGGCAGTTCTTC. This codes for CASSPGGAGYRQFF. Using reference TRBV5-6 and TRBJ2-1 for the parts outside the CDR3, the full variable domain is DAGVTQSPTHLIKTRGQQVTLRCSPKSGHDTVSWYQQALGQGPQFIFQYYEEEERQRGNFPDRFSGHQFPNYSSELNVNALLLGDSALYLCASSPGGAGYRQFFGPGTRLTVL.

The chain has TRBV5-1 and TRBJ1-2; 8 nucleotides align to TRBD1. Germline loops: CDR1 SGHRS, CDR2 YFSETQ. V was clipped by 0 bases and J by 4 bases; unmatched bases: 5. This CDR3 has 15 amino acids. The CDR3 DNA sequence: TGCGCCAGCAGCTTGGGGGACAGGCCGGGCTATGGCTACACCTTC. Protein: CASSLGDRPGYGYTF.

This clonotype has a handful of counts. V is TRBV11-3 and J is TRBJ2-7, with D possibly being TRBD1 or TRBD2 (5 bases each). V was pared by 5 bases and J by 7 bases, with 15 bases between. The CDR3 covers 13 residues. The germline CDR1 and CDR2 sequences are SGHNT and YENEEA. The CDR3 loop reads CASSRDRSFEQYF. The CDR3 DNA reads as TGTGCCAGCAGCCGGGACCGTTCTTTTGAGCAGTACTTC.

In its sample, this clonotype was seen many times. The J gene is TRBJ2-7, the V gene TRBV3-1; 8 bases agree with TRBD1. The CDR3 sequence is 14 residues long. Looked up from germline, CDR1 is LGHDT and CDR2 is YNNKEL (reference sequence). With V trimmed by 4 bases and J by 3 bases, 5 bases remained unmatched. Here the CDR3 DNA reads TGTGCCAGCAGCCGAGGGACAGGTAACTACGAGCAGTACTTC. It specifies CASSRGTGNYEQYF.

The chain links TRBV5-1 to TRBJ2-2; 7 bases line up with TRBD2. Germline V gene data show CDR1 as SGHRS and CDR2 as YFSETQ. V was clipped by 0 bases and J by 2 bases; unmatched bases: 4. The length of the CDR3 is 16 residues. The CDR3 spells CASSLGTSTNTGELFF. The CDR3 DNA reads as TGCGCCAGCAGCTTGGGGACTAGTACCAACACCGGGGAGCTGTTTTTT.

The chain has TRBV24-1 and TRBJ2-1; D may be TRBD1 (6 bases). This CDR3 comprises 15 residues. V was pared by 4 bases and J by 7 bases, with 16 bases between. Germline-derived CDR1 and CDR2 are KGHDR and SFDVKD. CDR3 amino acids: CATSDSGHGKNEQFF. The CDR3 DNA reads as TGTGCCACCAGTGACTCGGGACATGGGAAGAATGAGCAGTTCTTC.

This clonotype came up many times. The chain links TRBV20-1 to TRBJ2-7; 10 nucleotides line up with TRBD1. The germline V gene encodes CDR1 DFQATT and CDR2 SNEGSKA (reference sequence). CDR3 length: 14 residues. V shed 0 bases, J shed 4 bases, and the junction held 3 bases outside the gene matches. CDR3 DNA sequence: TGCAGTGCTAGAGAGGGACAGGGGAGGTACGAGCAGTACTTC. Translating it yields CSAREGQGRYEQYF.

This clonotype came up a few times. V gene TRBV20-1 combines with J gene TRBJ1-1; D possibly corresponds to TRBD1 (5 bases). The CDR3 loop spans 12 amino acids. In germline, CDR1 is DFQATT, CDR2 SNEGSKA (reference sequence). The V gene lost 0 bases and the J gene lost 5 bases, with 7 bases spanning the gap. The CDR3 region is CSAREQGTEAFF. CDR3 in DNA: TGCAGTGCTAGAGAGCAGGGAACTGAAGCTTTCTTT.

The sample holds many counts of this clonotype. CDR3: CAISEDSSGGELFF. In nucleotides, the CDR3 is TGTGCCATCAGTGAGGACTCATCGGGCGGGGAGCTGTTTTTT. This sequence joins TRBV10-3 and TRBJ2-2; D ambiguous. V gave up 2 bases and J gave up 7 bases, with 11 bases separating them. The germline CDR1 and CDR2 sequences are ENHRY and SYGVKD. CDR3 length: 14 residues.

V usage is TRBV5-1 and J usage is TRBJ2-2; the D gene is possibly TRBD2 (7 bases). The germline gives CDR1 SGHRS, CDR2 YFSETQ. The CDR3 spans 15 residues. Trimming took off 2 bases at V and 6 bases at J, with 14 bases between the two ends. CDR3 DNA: TGCGCCAGCAGCTTACAGGGAGGGGTGCCCGGGGAGCTGTTTTTT. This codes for CASSLQGGVPGELFF. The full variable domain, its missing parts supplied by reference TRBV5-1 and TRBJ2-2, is KAGVTQTPRYLIKTRGQQVTLSCSPISGHRSVSWYQQTPGQGLQFLFEYFSETQRNKGNFPGRFSGRQFSNSRSEMNVSTLELGDSALYLCASSLQGGVPGELFFGEGSRLTVL.

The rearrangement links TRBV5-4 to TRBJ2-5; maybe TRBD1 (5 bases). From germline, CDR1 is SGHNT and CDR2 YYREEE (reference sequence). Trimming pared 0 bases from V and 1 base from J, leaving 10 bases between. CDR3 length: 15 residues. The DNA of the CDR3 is TGTGCCAGCAGCTTGGAGCAGGGCGGCCAAGAGACCCAGTACTTC. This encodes CASSLEQGGQETQYF. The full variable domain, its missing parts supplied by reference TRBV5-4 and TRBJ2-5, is ETGVTQSPTHLIKTRGQQVTLRCSSQSGHNTVSWYQQALGQGPQFIFQYYREEENGRGNFPPRFSGLQFPNYSSELNVNALELDDSALYLCASSLEQGGQETQYFGPGTRLLVL.

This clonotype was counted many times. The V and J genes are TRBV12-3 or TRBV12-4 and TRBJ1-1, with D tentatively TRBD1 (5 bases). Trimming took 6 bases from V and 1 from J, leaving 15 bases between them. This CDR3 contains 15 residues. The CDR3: CASRGPLVANTEAFF. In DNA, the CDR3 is TGTGCCAGCAGGGGACCCCTGGTAGCGAACACTGAAGCTTTCTTT.

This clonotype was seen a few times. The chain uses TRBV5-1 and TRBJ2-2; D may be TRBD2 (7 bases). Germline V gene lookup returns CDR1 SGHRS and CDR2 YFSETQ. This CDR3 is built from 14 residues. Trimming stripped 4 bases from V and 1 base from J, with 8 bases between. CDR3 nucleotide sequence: TGCGCCAGCAGCAGGGGGGGGAACACCGGGGAGCTGTTTTTT. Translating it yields CASSRGGNTGELFF.

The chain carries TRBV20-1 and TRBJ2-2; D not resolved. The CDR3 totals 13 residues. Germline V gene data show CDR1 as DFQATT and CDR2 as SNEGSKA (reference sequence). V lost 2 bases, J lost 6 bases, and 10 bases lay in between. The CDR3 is CSARRAQAGELFF. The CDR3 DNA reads TGCAGTGCTAGAAGGGCCCAGGCCGGGGAGCTGTTTTTT.

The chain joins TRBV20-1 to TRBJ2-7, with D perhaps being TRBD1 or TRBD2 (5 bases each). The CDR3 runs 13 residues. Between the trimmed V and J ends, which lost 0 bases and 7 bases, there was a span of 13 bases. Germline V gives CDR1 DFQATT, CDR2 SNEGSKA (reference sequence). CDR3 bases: TGCAGTGCTAGAGATGGGACCCTGGGAGAGCAGTACTTC. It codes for CSARDGTLGEQYF.

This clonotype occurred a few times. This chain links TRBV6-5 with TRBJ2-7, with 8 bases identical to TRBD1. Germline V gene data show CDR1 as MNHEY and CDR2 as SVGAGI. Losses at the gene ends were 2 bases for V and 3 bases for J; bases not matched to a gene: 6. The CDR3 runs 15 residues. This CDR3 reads CASSYRDRFGYEQYF. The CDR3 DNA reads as TGTGCCAGCAGTTACCGGGACAGGTTCGGCTACGAGCAGTACTTC.